Presented here are 4 T cell receptor beta chains from one specimen sequenced in a study of a mutant IDH1 vaccine in newly diagnosed glioma. Using immunoSEQ multiplex PCR, the repertoire was profiled, and TCRdb retains in-frame clones only, with some absent. The sample has fewer than 100,000 clones; roughly 89% are singletons. Time point: baseline, week 1 (first vaccination visit). The treatment was: pre-vaccination baseline after standard-of-care therapy. Here the sequenced sample was PBMCs, taken from a glioma patient treated with radiotherapy, temozolomide or both. These receptors all come from a woman in her fifties or sixties with glioma.

The chain links TRBV11-2 to TRBJ2-1; D unclear. Germline loops: CDR1 SGHAT, CDR2 FQNNGV. CDR3 length equals 17 residues. V lost 2 bases and J 2 bases, leaving 16 bases between the germline ends. The CDR3 sequence is CASSLRPPGLTYNEQFF. CDR3 DNA sequence: TGTGCCAGCAGCTTACGACCTCCGGGCCTAACCTACAATGAGCAGTTCTTC.

This clone has a single count. The gene calls are TRBV7-3 and TRBJ1-5, with D hard to call. Trimming removed 0 bases from V and 11 bases from J, with 11 bases in between. Germline V lookup: CDR1 SGHTA, CDR2 FQGTGA. The length of the CDR3 is 13 residues. The CDR3: CASSLTAGRSQHF. CDR3 nucleotides: TGTGCCAGCAGCTTAACCGCTGGGAGATCCCAGCATTTT.

The gene calls are TRBV28 and TRBJ1-5; TRBD1 agrees at 10 bases. V shed 1 base and J 3 bases; nucleotides not matched to a gene: 6. The CDR3 runs to 17 residues. CDR1 MDHEN and CDR2 SYDVKM come from the germline V gene. The CDR3 bases are TGTGCCAGCAGTTTATTAGGGACAGGGGCCCTCAATCAGCCCCAGCATTTT. This codes for CASSLLGTGALNQPQHF.

V usage is TRBV29-1 and J usage is TRBJ2-7; D gene unclear. The CDR3 sequence is 12 residues long. V shed 4 bases and J shed 7 bases, with 14 bases lying between them. Germline CDR1 SQVTM, CDR2 ANQGSEA. The CDR3 loop is CSVAGRNGEQYF. In DNA form, the CDR3 reads TGCAGCGTTGCAGGCAGAAATGGGGAGCAGTACTTC.